This is a list of T cell receptor beta chains from one sample in a study of technical replicates of blood from a few donors. The repertoire was sequenced with immunoSEQ multiplex PCR; TCRdb's copy has only in-frame clones and lacks some. The sample lists about 61,000 clones, more than 95% occurring once. The sequenced sample consisted of T cells isolated from PBMCs. All receptors derive from a human donor in good health. CDR3s include the opening cysteine and the closing phenylalanine or tryptophan. Each record gives: V gene, clone size, D gene, J gene, CDR3 protein, CDR3 DNA. A D gene is named only where the DNA matches it firmly. Clone size is not always given. Where it is, it says once, few, many or a class for expanded clones.

V: TRBV7-9
size: -
D: TRBD1
J: TRBJ1-5
CDR3: CASTSSRGLYSNQPQHF
DNA: TGTGCCAGCACCTCTTCCAGGGGGCTATATAGCAATCAGCCCCAGCATTTT

V: TRBV11-2
size: -
D: -
J: TRBJ1-2
CDR3: CASSPDSRAQSDYGYTF
DNA: TGTGCCAGCAGCCCAGATAGCAGGGCCCAGTCTGACTATGGCTACACCTTC

V: TRBV7-8
size: -
D: -
J: TRBJ2-1
CDR3: CASSSPRSGGGWDEQFF
DNA: TGTGCCAGCAGCTCGCCTCGGAGTGGTGGAGGGTGGGATGAGCAGTTCTTC

V: TRBV5-1
size: -
D: -
J: TRBJ1-2
CDR3: CASSLSADSYGYTF
DNA: TGCGCCAGCAGCTTAAGCGCGGACTCCTATGGCTACACCTTC

V: TRBV2
size: -
D: -
J: TRBJ1-5
CDR3: CASTGGWNQPQHF
DNA: TGTGCCAGCACAGGAGGGTGGAATCAGCCCCAGCATTTT

V: TRBV5-1
size: once
D: -
J: TRBJ1-1
CDR3: CASSTGTEAFF
DNA: TGCGCCAGCAGTACGGGTACTGAAGCTTTCTTT

V: TRBV27
size: -
D: TRBD1
J: TRBJ2-7
CDR3: CASSITGAYTSYEQYF
DNA: TGTGCCAGCAGTATCACAGGGGCCTATACCTCCTACGAGCAGTACTTC

V: TRBV4-1
size: -
D: -
J: TRBJ1-6
CDR3: CASSQGGRPLHF
DNA: TGCGCCAGCAGCCAAGGGGGGCGACCCCTCCACTTT

V: TRBV11-2
size: -
D: TRBD1
J: TRBJ2-7
CDR3: CASSLFPGTGNHEQYF
DNA: TGTGCCAGCAGCTTATTCCCCGGGACAGGGAACCACGAGCAGTACTTC

V: TRBV5-4
size: -
D: TRBD1
J: TRBJ1-1
CDR3: CASRGQGRREAFF
DNA: TGTGCCAGCAGGGGACAGGGAAGACGTGAAGCTTTCTTT

V: TRBV2
size: -
D: TRBD1
J: TRBJ2-5
CDR3: CASRASGGQETQYF
DNA: TGTGCCAGCAGGGCCTCAGGGGGCCAGGAGACCCAGTACTTC

V: TRBV1
size: once
D: -
J: TRBJ2-3
CDR3: CTRSNRGREVCTDTQYF
DNA: TGCACCAGGTCAAACAGGGGGCGAGAGGTCTGCACAGATACGCAGTATTTT

V: TRBV20-1
size: -
D: -
J: TRBJ1-1
CDR3: CSARDRSEAFF
DNA: TGCAGTGCTAGAGATAGGAGTGAAGCTTTCTTT

V: TRBV4-2
size: -
D: -
J: TRBJ2-7
CDR3: CASSQGDSTYEQYF
DNA: TGTGCCAGCAGCCAAGGTGACAGTACCTACGAGCAGTACTTC

V: TRBV9
size: -
D: -
J: TRBJ1-2
CDR3: CASSSPGMHGSYGYTF
DNA: TGTGCCAGCAGCTCCCCCGGTATGCATGGTTCCTATGGCTACACCTTC

V: TRBV10-3
size: -
D: TRBD1
J: TRBJ2-7
CDR3: CAISRDRSYEQYF
DNA: TGTGCCATCAGCCGGGACAGGTCCTACGAGCAGTACTTC

V: TRBV29-1
size: -
D: TRBD2
J: TRBJ2-7
CDR3: CSVESGGSDEQYF
DNA: TGCAGCGTTGAAAGCGGCGGGAGCGACGAGCAGTACTTC

V: TRBV5-1
size: -
D: TRBD1
J: TRBJ1-2
CDR3: CASSLQGASYGYTF
DNA: TGCGCCAGCAGCTTGCAGGGGGCCAGCTATGGCTACACCTTC